These 5 T cell receptor beta chains were all obtained from the same sample, sequenced in a study of blood T cell repertoires in COVID-19 (dated by TCRdb to 2020 to 2021). Library method: the immunoSEQ multiplex PCR assay. The source is immuneACCESS, and TCRdb retained only in-frame sequences with V and J called. Part of the clones is not carried over; for the studies checked, unresolved V genes explain less than half of this, and the remainder is unexplained. The table for this sample lists about 27,000 clones; 66% of them were counted only once. The ten largest clones capture under 7.5% of the sample. The sample comprised peripheral blood. Receptors originate from a man in his sixties with active or convalescent COVID-19.

The V and J genes are TRBV7-9 and TRBJ2-1, with D maybe TRBD1 (6 bases). V was cut by 3 bases and J by 10 bases, with 16 bases left in between. This CDR3 is 14 amino acids long. CDR1 SEHNR and CDR2 FQNEAQ come from the germline V gene (reference sequence). CDR3 DNA sequence: TGTGCCAGCAGCTTCTCTATCCAGGGGTTAGAGCAGTTCTTC. This sequence encodes CASSFSIQGLEQFF.

This chain uses TRBV7-8 with TRBJ2-1; 7 nucleotides line up with TRBD2. The CDR3 runs 18 residues. Germline-derived CDR1 and CDR2 are SGHVS and FQNEAQ. The V gene end was trimmed by 2 bases and the J gene end by 0 bases; junction bases not matched to a gene: 10. The CDR3 is CASSLSRLATLSYNEQFF. CDR3 coding DNA: TGTGCCAGCAGCTTAAGTAGACTAGCTACCCTCTCCTACAATGAGCAGTTCTTC.

The chain carries TRBV6-6 and TRBJ2-1, with D possibly being TRBD2 (6 bases). This CDR3 comprises 18 residues. Per germline, CDR1 MNHNY and CDR2 SVGAGI (reference sequence). Trimming shortened V by 5 bases and J by 0 bases, and 20 bases separated the two germline ends. The CDR3 region has the DNA TGTGCCAGCAGTCGGGACTGGGGCGGGGTCAGCTCCTACAATGAGCAGTTCTTC. Its protein product is CASSRDWGGVSSYNEQFF.

This rearrangement joins TRBV15 to TRBJ2-7, with D maybe TRBD2 (6 bases). The CDR3 runs 15 residues. Germline CDR1 reads LNHNV; CDR2 reads YYDKDF (reference sequence). V lost 0 bases, J lost 2 bases, and 11 bases lay in between. CDR3 in amino acids: CATSRDTGVTYEQYF. The CDR3 bases are TGTGCCACCAGCAGAGATACGGGAGTTACCTACGAGCAGTACTTC.

J is TRBJ2-2 and V is TRBV6-5; D might be TRBD1 (5 bases). CDR3 length: 15 residues. Looked up from germline, CDR1 is MNHEY and CDR2 is SVGAGI. The V gene lost 4 bases and the J gene lost 5 bases, with 14 bases spanning the gap. This CDR3 is CASSFISQGTGELFF. For the CDR3, the DNA is TGTGCCAGCAGTTTTATATCCCAGGGAACCGGGGAGCTGTTTTTT.